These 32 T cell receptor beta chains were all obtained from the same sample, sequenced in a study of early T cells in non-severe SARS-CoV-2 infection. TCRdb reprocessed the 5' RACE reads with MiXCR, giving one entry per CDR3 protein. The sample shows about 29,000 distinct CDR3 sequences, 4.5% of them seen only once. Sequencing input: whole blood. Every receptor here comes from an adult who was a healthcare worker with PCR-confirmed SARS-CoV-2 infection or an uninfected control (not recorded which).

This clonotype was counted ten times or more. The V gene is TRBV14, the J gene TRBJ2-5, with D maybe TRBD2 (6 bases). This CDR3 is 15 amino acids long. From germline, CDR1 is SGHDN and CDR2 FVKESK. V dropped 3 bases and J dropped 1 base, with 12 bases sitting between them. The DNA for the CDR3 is TGTGCCAGCAGCCATCGGCGGGGTAGCCAAGAGACCCAGTACTTC. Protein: CASSHRRGSQETQYF.

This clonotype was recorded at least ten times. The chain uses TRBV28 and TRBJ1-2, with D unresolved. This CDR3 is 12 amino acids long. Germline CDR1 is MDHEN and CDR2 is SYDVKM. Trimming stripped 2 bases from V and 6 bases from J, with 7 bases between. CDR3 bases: TGTGCCAGCAGTTTAAAGGGCAATGGCTACACCTTC. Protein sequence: CASSLKGNGYTF.

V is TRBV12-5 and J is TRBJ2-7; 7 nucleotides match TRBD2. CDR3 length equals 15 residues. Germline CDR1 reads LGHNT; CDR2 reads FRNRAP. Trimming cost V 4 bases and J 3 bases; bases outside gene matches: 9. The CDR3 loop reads CASGSSPSGFYEQYF. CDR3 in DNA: TGTGCTAGTGGTTCGAGCCCTAGCGGCTTCTACGAGCAGTACTTC. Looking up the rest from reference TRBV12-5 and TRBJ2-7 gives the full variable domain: DARVTQTPRHKVTEMGQEVTMRCQPILGHNTVFWYRQTMMQGLELLAYFRNRAPLDDSGMPKDRFSAEMPDATLATLKIQPSEPRDSAVYFCASGSSPSGFYEQYFGPGTRLTVT.

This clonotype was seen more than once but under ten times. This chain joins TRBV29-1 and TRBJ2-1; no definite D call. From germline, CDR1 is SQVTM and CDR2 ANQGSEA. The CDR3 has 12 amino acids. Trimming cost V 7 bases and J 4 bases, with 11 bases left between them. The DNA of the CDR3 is TGCAGCGGGGGTGGGATGTACAATGAGCAGTTCTTC. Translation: CSGGGMYNEQFF.

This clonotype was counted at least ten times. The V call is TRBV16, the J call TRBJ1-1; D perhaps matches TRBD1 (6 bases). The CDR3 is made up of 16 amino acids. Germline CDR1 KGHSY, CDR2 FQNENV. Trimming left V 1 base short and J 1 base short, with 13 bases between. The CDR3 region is CASSQWGAIGNTEAFF. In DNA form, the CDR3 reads TGTGCCAGCAGCCAATGGGGGGCCATAGGGAACACTGAAGCTTTCTTT.

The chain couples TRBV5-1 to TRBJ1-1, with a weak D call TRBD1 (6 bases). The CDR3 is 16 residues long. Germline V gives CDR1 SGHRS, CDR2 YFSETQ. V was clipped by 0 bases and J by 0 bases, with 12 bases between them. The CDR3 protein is CASSLVPGVMNTEAFF. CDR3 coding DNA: TGCGCCAGCAGCTTGGTTCCAGGGGTCATGAACACTGAAGCTTTCTTT.

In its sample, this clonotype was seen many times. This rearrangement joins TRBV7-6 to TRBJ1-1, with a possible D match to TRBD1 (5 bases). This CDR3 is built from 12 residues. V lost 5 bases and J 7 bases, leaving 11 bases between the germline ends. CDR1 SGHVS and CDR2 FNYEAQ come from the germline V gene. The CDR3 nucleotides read TGTGCCAGCAGCCACCGGGACGGTGAAGCTTTCTTT. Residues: CASSHRDGEAFF. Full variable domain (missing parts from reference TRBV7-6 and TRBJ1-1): GAGVSQSPRYKVTKRGQDVALRCDPISGHVSLYWYRQALGQGPEFLTYFNYEAQQDKSGLPNDRFSAERPEGSISTLTIQRTEQRDSAMYRCASSHRDGEAFFGQGTRLTVV.

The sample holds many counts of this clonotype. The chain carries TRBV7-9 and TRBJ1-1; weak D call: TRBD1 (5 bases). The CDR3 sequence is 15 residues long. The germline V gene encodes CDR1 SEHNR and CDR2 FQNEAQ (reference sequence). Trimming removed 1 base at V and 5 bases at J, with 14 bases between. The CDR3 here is CASSLGDGGRTEAFF. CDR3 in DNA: TGTGCCAGCAGCTTAGGAGACGGGGGTCGTACTGAAGCTTTCTTT.

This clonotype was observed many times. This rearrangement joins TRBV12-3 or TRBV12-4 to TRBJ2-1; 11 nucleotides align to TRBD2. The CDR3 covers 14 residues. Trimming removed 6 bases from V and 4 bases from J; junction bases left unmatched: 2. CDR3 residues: CASRLAGVYNEQFF. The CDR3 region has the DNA TGTGCCAGCAGACTAGCGGGAGTTTACAATGAGCAGTTCTTC.

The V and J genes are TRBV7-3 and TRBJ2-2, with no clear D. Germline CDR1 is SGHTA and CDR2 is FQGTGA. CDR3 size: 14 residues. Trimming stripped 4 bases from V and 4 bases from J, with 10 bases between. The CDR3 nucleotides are TGTGCCAGCAGCTCGTTGGTGAGCACCGGGGAGCTGTTTTTT. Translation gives CASSSLVSTGELFF.

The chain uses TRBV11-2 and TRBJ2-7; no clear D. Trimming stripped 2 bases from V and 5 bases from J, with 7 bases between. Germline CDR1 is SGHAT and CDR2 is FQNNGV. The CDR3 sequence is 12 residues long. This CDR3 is CASSLTRHEQYF. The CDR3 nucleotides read TGTGCCAGCAGCTTAACCCGGCACGAGCAGTACTTC.

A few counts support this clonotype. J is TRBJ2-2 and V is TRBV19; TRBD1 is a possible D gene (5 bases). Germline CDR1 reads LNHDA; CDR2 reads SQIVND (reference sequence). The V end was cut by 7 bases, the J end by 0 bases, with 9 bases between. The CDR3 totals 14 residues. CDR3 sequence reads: CASNEQANTGELFF. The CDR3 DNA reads TGTGCCAGTAATGAACAGGCGAACACCGGGGAGCTGTTTTTT.

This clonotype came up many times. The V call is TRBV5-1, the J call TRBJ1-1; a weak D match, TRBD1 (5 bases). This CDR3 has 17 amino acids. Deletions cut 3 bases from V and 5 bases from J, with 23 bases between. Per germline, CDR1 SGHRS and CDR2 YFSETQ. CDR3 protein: CASSSSNRDGGRTEAFF. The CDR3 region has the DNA TGCGCCAGCAGCTCATCCAACCGAGACGGGGGAAGGACTGAAGCTTTCTTT.

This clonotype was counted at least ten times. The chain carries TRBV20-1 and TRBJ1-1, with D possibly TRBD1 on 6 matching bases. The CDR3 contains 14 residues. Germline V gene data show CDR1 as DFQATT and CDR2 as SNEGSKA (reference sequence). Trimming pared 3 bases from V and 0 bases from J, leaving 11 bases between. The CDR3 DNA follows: TGCAGTGCTAGGCGGGACAACATGAACACTGAAGCTTTCTTT. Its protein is CSARRDNMNTEAFF.

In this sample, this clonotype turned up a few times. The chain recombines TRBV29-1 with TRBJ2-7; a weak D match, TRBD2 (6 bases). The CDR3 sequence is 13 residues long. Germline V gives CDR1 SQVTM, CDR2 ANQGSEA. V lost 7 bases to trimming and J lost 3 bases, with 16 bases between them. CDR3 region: CSARPSASYEQYF. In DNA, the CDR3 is TGCAGCGCCCGCCCTAGCGCCAGCTACGAGCAGTACTTC.

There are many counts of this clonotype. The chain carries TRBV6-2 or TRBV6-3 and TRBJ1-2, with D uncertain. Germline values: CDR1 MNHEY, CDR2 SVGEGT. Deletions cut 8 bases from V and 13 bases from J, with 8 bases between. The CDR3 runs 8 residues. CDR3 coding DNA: TGTGCCAGCTGTGGACGCACCTTC. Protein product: CASCGRTF.

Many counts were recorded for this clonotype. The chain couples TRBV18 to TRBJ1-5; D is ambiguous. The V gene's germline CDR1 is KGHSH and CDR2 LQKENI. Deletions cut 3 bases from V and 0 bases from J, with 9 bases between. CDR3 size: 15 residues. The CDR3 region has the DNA TGTGCCAGCTCACCGGGGAATTATAGCAATCAGCCCCAGCATTTT. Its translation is CASSPGNYSNQPQHF.

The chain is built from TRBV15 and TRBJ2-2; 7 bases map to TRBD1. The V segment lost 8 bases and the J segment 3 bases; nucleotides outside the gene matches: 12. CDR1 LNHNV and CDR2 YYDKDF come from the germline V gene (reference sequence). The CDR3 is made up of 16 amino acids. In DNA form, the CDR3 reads TGTGCCACCGCCGGTAAACAGGGGTCATACACCGGGGAGCTGTTTTTT. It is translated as CATAGKQGSYTGELFF.

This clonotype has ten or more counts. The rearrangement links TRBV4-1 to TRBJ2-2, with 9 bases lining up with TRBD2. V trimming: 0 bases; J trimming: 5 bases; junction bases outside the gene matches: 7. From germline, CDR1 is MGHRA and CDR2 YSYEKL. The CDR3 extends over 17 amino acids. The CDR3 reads CASSQDWLAGWTGELFF. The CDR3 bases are TGCGCCAGCAGCCAAGATTGGCTAGCGGGATGGACCGGGGAGCTGTTTTTT.

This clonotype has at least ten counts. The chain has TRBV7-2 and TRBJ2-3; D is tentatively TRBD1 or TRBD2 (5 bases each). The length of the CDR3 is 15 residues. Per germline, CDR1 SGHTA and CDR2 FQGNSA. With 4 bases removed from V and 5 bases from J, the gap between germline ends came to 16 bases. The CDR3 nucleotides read TGTGCCAGCAGCTCCCGTTCGGGGCCCGGAGATACGCAGTATTTT. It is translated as CASSSRSGPGDTQYF.

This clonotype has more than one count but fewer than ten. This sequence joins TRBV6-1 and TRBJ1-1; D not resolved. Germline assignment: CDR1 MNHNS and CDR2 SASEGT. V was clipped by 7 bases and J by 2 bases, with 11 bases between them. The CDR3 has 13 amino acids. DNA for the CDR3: TGTGCCAGCATCATGACGAAAAACACTGAAGCTTTCTTT. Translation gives CASIMTKNTEAFF.

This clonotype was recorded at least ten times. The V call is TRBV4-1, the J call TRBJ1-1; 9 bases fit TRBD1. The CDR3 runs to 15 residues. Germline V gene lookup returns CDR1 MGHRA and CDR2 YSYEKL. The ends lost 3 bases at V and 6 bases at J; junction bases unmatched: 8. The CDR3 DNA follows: TGCGCCAGCAGCCATCTGGGACAGGGACTATCTGAAGCTTTCTTT. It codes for CASSHLGQGLSEAFF.

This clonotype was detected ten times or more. CDR3 amino acids: CARRAGRADTQYF. CDR3 nucleotide sequence: TGTGCCAGGAGGGCGGGGCGGGCGGATACGCAGTATTTT. The chain uses TRBV21-1 and TRBJ2-3; TRBD1 is the table's D call and was not checked against the DNA. TRBV21-1 is shown as a pseudogene. The CDR3 is 13 residues long.

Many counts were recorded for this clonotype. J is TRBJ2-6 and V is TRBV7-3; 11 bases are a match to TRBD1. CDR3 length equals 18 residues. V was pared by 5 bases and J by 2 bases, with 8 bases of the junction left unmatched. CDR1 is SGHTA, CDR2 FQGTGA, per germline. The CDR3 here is CASSQSGQGAAGANVLTF. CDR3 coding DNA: TGTGCCAGCAGCCAAAGTGGACAGGGGGCCGCTGGGGCCAACGTCCTGACTTTC.

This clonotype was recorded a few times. The CDR3 DNA sequence: TGTGCCAGCAGCCCCAGACAGGGTTCCTCTTACGAGCAGTACTTC. Translation: CASSPRQGSSYEQYF. V is TRBV11-1 and J is TRBJ2-7; 7 nucleotides line up with TRBD1. The CDR3 loop spans 15 amino acids. With V trimmed by 5 bases and J by 4 bases, 11 bases remained unmatched. Germline-derived CDR1 and CDR2 are SGHAT and FQDESV (reference sequence). Full variable domain (rest looked up from reference TRBV11-1 and TRBJ2-7): EAEVAQSPRYKITEKSQAVAFWCDPISGHATLYWYRQILGQGPELLVQFQDESVVDDSQLPKDRFSAERLKGVDSTLKIQPAELGDSAMYLCASSPRQGSSYEQYFGPGTRLTVT.

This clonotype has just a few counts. Here the CDR3 reads CSATADGARDEQYF. The DNA of the CDR3 is TGCAGTGCAACAGCGGACGGAGCTAGGGACGAGCAGTACTTC. This chain uses TRBV20-1 with TRBJ2-7, with D maybe TRBD2 (5 bases). V lost 6 bases and J 5 bases, leaving 20 bases between the germline ends. Germline CDR1 and CDR2: DFQATT and SNEGSKA (reference sequence). The CDR3 extends over 14 amino acids.

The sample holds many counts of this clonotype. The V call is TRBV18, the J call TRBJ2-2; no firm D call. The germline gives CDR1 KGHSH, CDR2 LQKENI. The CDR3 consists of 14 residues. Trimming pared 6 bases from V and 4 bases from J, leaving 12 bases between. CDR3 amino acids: CASSGLGSTGELFF. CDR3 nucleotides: TGTGCCAGCTCCGGGCTGGGCTCCACCGGGGAGCTGTTTTTT.

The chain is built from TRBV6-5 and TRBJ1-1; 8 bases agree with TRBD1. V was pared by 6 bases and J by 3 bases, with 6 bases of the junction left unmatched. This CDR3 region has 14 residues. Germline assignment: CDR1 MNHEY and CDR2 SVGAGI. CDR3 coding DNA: TGTGCCAGCAGGCTACAGGGGGGAGACACTGAAGCTTTCTTT. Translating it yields CASRLQGGDTEAFF.

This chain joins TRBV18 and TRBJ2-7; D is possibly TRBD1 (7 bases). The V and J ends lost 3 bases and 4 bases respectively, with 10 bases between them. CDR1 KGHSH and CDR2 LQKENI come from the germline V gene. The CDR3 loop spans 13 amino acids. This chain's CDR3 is CASSPRGEYEQYF. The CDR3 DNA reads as TGTGCCAGCTCACCCAGGGGGGAATACGAGCAGTACTTC.

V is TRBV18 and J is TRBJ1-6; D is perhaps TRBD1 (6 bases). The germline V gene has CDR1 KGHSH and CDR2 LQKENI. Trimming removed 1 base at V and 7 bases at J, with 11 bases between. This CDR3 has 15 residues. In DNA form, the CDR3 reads TGTGCCAGCTCACCACTACAGGGCCAGAATTCACCCCTCCACTTT. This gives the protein CASSPLQGQNSPLHF.

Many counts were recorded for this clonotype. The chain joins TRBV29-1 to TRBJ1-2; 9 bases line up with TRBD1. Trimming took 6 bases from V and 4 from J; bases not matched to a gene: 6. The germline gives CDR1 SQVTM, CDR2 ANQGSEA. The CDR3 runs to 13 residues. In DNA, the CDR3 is TGCAGCGTCTTGCGACAGGGGGTCTATGGCTACACCTTC. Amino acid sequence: CSVLRQGVYGYTF.

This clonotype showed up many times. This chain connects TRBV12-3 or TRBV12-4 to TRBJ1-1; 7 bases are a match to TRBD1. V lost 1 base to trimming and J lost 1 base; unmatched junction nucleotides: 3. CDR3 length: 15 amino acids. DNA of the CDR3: TGTGCCAGCAGTTTAGTGAGGGGGCCGAACACTGAAGCTTTCTTT. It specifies CASSLVRGPNTEAFF.